The rows below give T cell receptor beta chains drawn from one sample of a study of cytomegalovirus exposure and HLA in healthy donors. Some clones are missing from TCRdb's copy, which holds only in-frame ones; the method was immunoSEQ multiplex PCR. The sample has more than 95,000 clones, 80% seen once; the top ten hold around 8.9%. The sample taken for sequencing was PBMCs. The receptors stem from a man younger than 45 in good health and CMV-seropositive. The conserved cysteine and the conserved F or W are not part of the CDR3 here.

j_gene | v_gene | len | CDR3aa
TRBJ2-1 | TRBV6-6 | 12 | ASSYPASAGEQF
TRBJ2-3 | TRBV7-9 | 14 | SSSFWLELATDTQY
TRBJ2-7 | TRBV6-5 | 12 | ASSRGQTNYEQY
TRBJ2-7 | TRBV27 | 12 | ASSLSGGSGEQY
TRBJ1-5 | TRBV6-1 | 12 | ASSFQGAAQPQH
TRBJ2-1 | TRBV5-1 | 14 | ASSSGTSLGGNEQF
TRBJ1-5 | TRBV7-2 | 14 | ASSPRQAGPFLSQH
TRBJ2-7 | TRBV4-1 | 13 | ASSQPGTGGVEQY
TRBJ1-1 | TRBV11-2 | 13 | ASSSTTGDLTEAF
TRBJ1-1 | TRBV5-1 | 13 | ASSDSHPGGTEAF
TRBJ2-1 | TRBV7-3 | 11 | ASSRTNLDEQF
TRBJ1-4 | TRBV9 | 13 | ASSVGAFTNEKLF
TRBJ2-2 | TRBV5-1 | 14 | ASSLFRLGGPGELF
TRBJ1-2 | TRBV11-1 | 11 | ASSLEGLYGYT
TRBJ2-5 | TRBV2 | 12 | ASKGDRFQETQY
TRBJ1-2 | TRBV29-1 | 12 | SVTTRDRNYGYT
TRBJ1-2 | TRBV5-6 | 11 | ASSLDRGNGYT
TRBJ1-6 | TRBV7-8 | 14 | ASSLGRGSYNSPLH
TRBJ2-2 | TRBV5-1 | 11 | ASSQDFTGELF
TRBJ1-1 | TRBV10-2 | 17 | ASSESVGHAFLGDTEAF
TRBJ2-3 | TRBV5-1 | 14 | ASSWLDGESTDTQY
TRBJ2-7 | TRBV7-2 | 14 | ASSRSSGGFSYEQY
TRBJ2-2 | TRBV6-1 | 11 | ASSEYGTGELF
TRBJ1-5 | TRBV6-1 | 12 | ASSEVASHQPQH
TRBJ1-4 | TRBV5-3 | 14 | ARSMRGTDQNEKLF
TRBJ2-7 | TRBV5-1 | 10 | ASSSGGNEQY
TRBJ1-1 | TRBV10-3 | 13 | AIRESGTSNTEAF
TRBJ2-2 | TRBV7-3 | 14 | ASSLTGGWSTGELF
TRBJ2-7 | TRBV7-2 | 14 | ASSLNGQVHSYEQY
TRBJ1-2 | TRBV27 | 12 | ASSRQGTNYGYT
TRBJ1-1 | TRBV29-1 | 11 | SVQVISNTEAF
TRBJ1-5 | TRBV7-9 | 10 | ASSLRGQPQH
TRBJ2-2 | TRBV7-6 | 13 | ASSPHQRQTGELF
TRBJ2-3 | TRBV4-1 | 13 | ASSSRTSSADTQY
TRBJ2-7 | TRBV20-1 | 9 | SATTDYEQY
TRBJ2-1 | TRBV29-1 | 11 | SVGLAVGYEQF
TRBJ1-1 | TRBV28 | 13 | ASSLISSVNTEAF
TRBJ1-1 | TRBV7-3 | 11 | ASSPGGTEQAF
TRBJ1-4 | TRBV5-1 | 13 | ASSLVPTGREKLF
TRBJ2-1 | TRBV7-9 | 15 | ASSSFSGGPLRNEQF
TRBJ1-6 | TRBV5-5 | 16 | ASSYDRGMVTYNSPLH
TRBJ2-1 | TRBV5-1 | 12 | ASSFGQSYNEQF
TRBJ2-7 | TRBV30 | 14 | AWSVGLDRNSYEQY
TRBJ1-1 | TRBV18 | 14 | ASSPPGGGPSSEAF
TRBJ2-2 | TRBV5-1 | 14 | ASSFLSGINTGELF
TRBJ2-1 | TRBV6-4 | 13 | ASSEGTGEWNEQF
TRBJ1-1 | TRBV7-6 | 12 | ASSARGGVDEAF
TRBJ2-1 | TRBV4-1 | 15 | ASSQFLNRGSGNEQF
TRBJ2-3 | TRBV9 | 19 | ASSVEWGLAGGLGIPDTQY
TRBJ2-1 | TRBV6-1 | 12 | ASSEPPGYNEQF
TRBJ2-1 | TRBV5-5 | 13 | ASSPPGQGYNEQF
TRBJ1-6 | TRBV28 | 14 | AIGEGGGEWNSPLH
TRBJ2-3 | TRBV9 | 17 | ASSVDNLAGGPETDTQY
TRBJ2-3 | TRBV18 | 14 | ASSPKLAGSTDTQY
TRBJ1-5 | TRBV12-5 | 12 | ASALPTGFQPQH
TRBJ2-5 | TRBV4-1 | 12 | ASSQEDRVETQY
TRBJ1-1 | TRBV12-2 | 13 | ASRLAWTFRAEAF
TRBJ2-2 | TRBV18 | 12 | ASSPLRTGRELF